Below are 31 T cell receptor beta chains sequenced from a single sample in a study of blood T cell repertoires in COVID-19. The repertoire was sequenced with immunoSEQ multiplex PCR; TCRdb's copy has only in-frame clones and lacks some. The top ten clones hold 6.7% of a sample with about 190,000 clones, around 90% of them seen once. Input material: peripheral blood. These receptors came from a man aged 35 to 55 with acute or convalescent COVID-19.

The V gene is TRBV11-2, the J gene TRBJ1-2, with a tentative D call TRBD1 (6 bases). The CDR3 has 15 amino acids. Between the trimmed V and J ends, which lost 2 bases and 6 bases, there was a span of 16 bases. CDR1 is SGHAT and CDR2 is FQNNGV in the germline V gene. The CDR3 protein is CASSLRLLGGDGYTF. The CDR3 nucleotides are TGTGCCAGCAGCTTACGCTTGTTAGGGGGGGATGGCTACACCTTC.

This chain uses TRBV12-3 or TRBV12-4 with TRBJ2-5, with 8 bases identical to TRBD1. The CDR3 sequence is 12 residues long. Trimming removed 6 bases from V and 13 bases from J; junction bases left unmatched: 10. CDR3 loop: CASSPTGGLRYF. CDR3 nucleotides: TGTGCCAGCAGCCCAACAGGGGGGCTGCGGTACTTC.

This chain links TRBV5-1 with TRBJ2-5, with 11 nucleotides matching TRBD2. CDR3 length: 16 residues. The J segment lost 5 bases and the V segment lost 0 bases, leaving 6 bases of the junction unmatched. Germline V gene lookup returns CDR1 SGHRS and CDR2 YFSETQ. The DNA of the CDR3 is TGCGCCAGCAGCTTGGGTCTAGCGGGGGGCCGGGAGACCCAGTACTTC. Protein sequence: CASSLGLAGGRETQYF.

The rearrangement links TRBV5-1 to TRBJ2-7; D is uncertain. This CDR3 comprises 14 residues. CDR1 and CDR2 (germline): SGHRS, YFSETQ. V was trimmed by 1 base and J by 0 bases, leaving 8 bases between them. CDR3 loop: CASSLSPGSYEQYF. DNA of the CDR3: TGCGCCAGCAGCTTGTCGCCGGGCTCCTACGAGCAGTACTTC.

The chain employs TRBV24-1 and TRBJ2-7, with no clear D. The germline V and J ends were trimmed by 5 bases and 4 bases, with 11 bases remaining between them. CDR3 length: 13 residues. CDR1 and CDR2 from the germline V gene are KGHDR and SFDVKD. CDR3 coding DNA: TGTGCCACCAGTGTCACCGAGACTTACGAGCAGTACTTC. Encoded protein: CATSVTETYEQYF.

The CDR3 region has the DNA TGTGCCAGCAGTCCCCTTAGCGGGGGACGGCAAGGTACGCAGTATTTT. It translates to CASSPLSGGRQGTQYF. The chain recombines TRBV11-2 with TRBJ2-3; 9 bases fit TRBD2. V lost 6 bases, J lost 8 bases, and 15 bases stayed unmatched. The CDR3 spans 16 residues. Germline V lookup: CDR1 SGHAT, CDR2 FQNNGV.

The chain combines TRBV18 with TRBJ1-5; 9 nucleotides line up with TRBD1. V shed 6 bases and J 1 base; nucleotides not matched to a gene: 4. Germline values: CDR1 KGHSH, CDR2 LQKENI. CDR3 length equals 15 residues. The CDR3 region has the DNA TGTGCCAGCTCCCTCGGACAGGGGAGCAATCAGCCCCAGCATTTT. This codes for CASSLGQGSNQPQHF.

The V and J genes are TRBV5-1 and TRBJ1-2, with D possibly TRBD1 on 5 matching bases. The CDR3 sequence is 13 residues long. CDR1 is SGHRS and CDR2 is YFSETQ in the germline V gene. V was cut by 4 bases and J by 2 bases, with 9 bases left in between. The CDR3 DNA reads as TGCGCCAGCAGCCCGGGGGTAAACTATGGCTACACCTTC. It specifies CASSPGVNYGYTF.

The chain recombines TRBV27 with TRBJ1-3; D perhaps matches TRBD1 (5 bases). The CDR3 length is 14 residues. The germline gives CDR1 MNHEY, CDR2 SMNVEV (reference sequence). Trimming removed 6 bases at V and 4 bases at J, with 13 bases between. This CDR3 reads CASRPVGRGNTIYF. In DNA, the CDR3 is TGTGCCAGCAGACCGGTGGGGCGGGGAAACACCATATATTTT.

DNA for the CDR3: TGTGCCAGTATGGGCAGCTCCTACGAGCAGTACTTC. It codes for CASMGSSYEQYF. The V and J genes are TRBV19 and TRBJ2-7; D is ambiguous. The ends were cut back, 7 bases at V and 0 bases at J, with 7 bases in the middle. The length of the CDR3 is 12 residues. Germline V gives CDR1 LNHDA, CDR2 SQIVND (reference sequence). Filled out from reference TRBV19 and TRBJ2-7, the complete variable domain reads DGGITQSPKYLFRKEGQNVTLSCEQNLNHDAMYWYRQDPGQGLRLIYYSQIVNDFQKGDIAEGYSVSREKKESFPLTVTSAQKNPTAFYLCASMGSSYEQYFGPGTRLTVT.

V gene TRBV24-1 combines with J gene TRBJ1-1; 7 nucleotides align to TRBD1. The V gene's germline CDR1 is KGHDR and CDR2 SFDVKD. The CDR3 sequence is 17 residues long. Trimming took 4 bases from V and 1 from J; bases not matched to a gene: 11. CDR3 nucleotides: TGTGCCACCAGTGAGTACCCGGGACAGCCCAAGAACACTGAAGCTTTCTTT. It is translated as CATSEYPGQPKNTEAFF.

This sequence joins TRBV5-1 and TRBJ1-2; 9 bases are shared with TRBD1. There are 15 residues in the CDR3. The germline V gene has CDR1 SGHRS and CDR2 YFSETQ. V was clipped by 0 bases and J by 4 bases; unmatched bases: 4. CDR3 protein: CASSLERTGVYGYTF. CDR3 DNA: TGCGCCAGCAGCTTGGAACGGACAGGGGTCTATGGCTACACCTTC.

The chain joins TRBV4-3 to TRBJ1-3, with 7 bases fitting TRBD1. Germline lookup yields CDR1 LGHNA and CDR2 YSLEER. There are 15 residues in the CDR3. V trimming: 4 bases; J trimming: 1 base; junction bases outside the gene matches: 4. CDR3 bases: TGCGCCAGCAGCCGCGGACAGGTTTCTGGAAACACCATATATTTT. Its translation is CASSRGQVSGNTIYF.

The chain recombines TRBV5-1 with TRBJ2-1, with D maybe TRBD1 (7 bases). V shed 0 bases and J shed 7 bases, with 14 bases lying between them. CDR1 and CDR2 from the germline V gene are SGHRS and YFSETQ. The CDR3 extends over 15 amino acids. The CDR3 here is CASSLGGGGRNEQFF. Here the CDR3 DNA reads TGCGCCAGCAGCTTGGGTGGAGGGGGCAGAAATGAGCAGTTCTTC.

The genes are TRBV28 and TRBJ2-1; 7 nucleotides match TRBD1. The CDR3 sequence is 16 residues long. Trimming took 6 bases from V and 0 from J; bases not matched to a gene: 8. Germline V gives CDR1 MDHEN, CDR2 SYDVKM. The chain's CDR3 is CASRTNRDSSYNEQFF. The CDR3 bases are TGTGCCAGCAGGACAAACCGGGACAGCTCCTACAATGAGCAGTTCTTC.

The chain couples TRBV18 to TRBJ2-7; maybe TRBD2 (5 bases). V lost 4 bases to trimming and J lost 0 bases, with 13 bases between them. Germline V CDR1 and CDR2: KGHSH, LQKENI. This CDR3 is 15 amino acids long. The CDR3 DNA reads as TGTGCCAGCTCACTGGTGAAGCGGCTCTCCTACGAGCAGTACTTC. As protein: CASSLVKRLSYEQYF.

The V gene is TRBV18, the J gene TRBJ1-1; D possibly corresponds to TRBD1 (6 bases). CDR1 and CDR2 (germline): KGHSH, LQKENI. V lost 4 bases and J 6 bases, leaving 24 bases between the germline ends. The CDR3 extends over 17 amino acids. The CDR3 bases are TGTGCCAGCTCACTCGAAGTCAGGGGCCTCGAGGACGCTGAAGCTTTCTTT. Protein: CASSLEVRGLEDAEAFF.

The chain combines TRBV6-1 with TRBJ1-6; the match to TRBD1 covers 8 bases. After removal of 3 bases from V and 10 bases from J, the junction contained 2 bases not matched to a gene. The CDR3 totals 13 residues. From germline, CDR1 is MNHNS and CDR2 SASEGT. The CDR3 DNA reads TGTGCCAGCAGTGAGGACAGGGAATCACCCCTCCACTTT. Amino acids: CASSEDRESPLHF.

The J gene is TRBJ2-2, the V gene TRBV27, with 9 nucleotides matching TRBD2. The trim removed 2 bases at V and 5 bases at J, leaving 0 bases unmatched. Germline V gene data show CDR1 as MNHEY and CDR2 as SMNVEV (reference sequence). CDR3 size: 14 residues. CDR3 sequence (DNA): TGTGCCAGCAGTTTAACTAGCGGGACCGGGGAGCTGTTTTTT. Its translation is CASSLTSGTGELFF.

This sequence joins TRBV7-3 and TRBJ2-7, with TRBD1 matching 7 bases. Losses at the gene ends were 1 base for V and 6 bases for J; bases not matched to a gene: 9. Germline V gene lookup returns CDR1 SGHTA and CDR2 FQGTGA. The CDR3 runs 15 residues. CDR3 sequence (DNA): TGTGCCAGCAGCTTAAACGCAGGGGGTATAGGCGAGCAGTACTTC. Translation gives CASSLNAGGIGEQYF. The whole variable domain, filled in from reference TRBV7-3 and TRBJ2-7, reads GAGVSQTPSNKVTEKGKYVELRCDPISGHTALYWYRQSLGQGPEFLIYFQGTGAADDSGLPNDRFFAVRPEGSVSTLKIQRTERGDSAVYLCASSLNAGGIGEQYFGPGTRLTVT.

The chain has TRBV2 and TRBJ2-5; 7 bases are shared with TRBD1. V shed 8 bases and J 0 bases; nucleotides not matched to a gene: 3. The CDR3 spans 13 residues. The germline CDR1 and CDR2 sequences are SNHLY and FYNNEI. CDR3 sequence: CASGTANQETQYF. Written as DNA, the CDR3 is TGTGCCAGCGGGACAGCGAACCAAGAGACCCAGTACTTC.

Regarding this clone: Other DNA sequences in the sample encode the same CDR3. CDR3 protein: CASSLSGYEQYF. DNA of the CDR3: TGTGCCAGCAGTTTATCAGGTTACGAGCAGTACTTC. The V gene is TRBV28, the J gene TRBJ2-7, with D hard to call. V gave up 1 base and J gave up 4 bases, with 5 bases separating them. Germline V gene data show CDR1 as MDHEN and CDR2 as SYDVKM. CDR3 length equals 12 residues.

The CDR3 DNA reads TGTGCCAGCAGCGTACAGGGGACTAATTCACCCCTCCACTTT. Encoded protein: CASSVQGTNSPLHF. The chain links TRBV9 to TRBJ1-6; D is perhaps TRBD1 (6 bases). In germline, CDR1 is SGDLS, CDR2 YYNGEE. CDR3 length: 14 amino acids. V lost 1 base, J lost 6 bases, and 8 bases lay in between.

This clone was picked up a small number of times. V usage is TRBV19 and J usage is TRBJ1-6; D unresolved. Germline values: CDR1 LNHDA, CDR2 SQIVND (reference sequence). The V end was cut by 5 bases, the J end by 15 bases, with 17 bases between. CDR3 length: 13 amino acids. The CDR3 coding sequence is TGTGCCAGTAGTCCCAGACGACTAGTTGGCCTCCACTTT. Protein: CASSPRRLVGLHF.

The rearrangement uses TRBV5-1 and TRBJ2-3; tentatively, D is TRBD2 (5 bases). The CDR3 is made up of 13 amino acids. CDR1 is SGHRS and CDR2 is YFSETQ in the germline V gene. V lost 1 base and J 7 bases, leaving 10 bases between the germline ends. The CDR3: CASSLFGDHTQYF. The DNA of the CDR3 is TGCGCCAGCAGCTTGTTCGGGGATCATACGCAGTATTTT.

This clone appeared a few times. The V gene is TRBV4-1, the J gene TRBJ1-5, with D possibly matching TRBD1 (6 bases). The CDR3 is made up of 17 amino acids. V gave up 2 bases and J gave up 1 base, with 15 bases separating them. From germline, CDR1 is MGHRA and CDR2 YSYEKL. CDR3 residues: CASSQPKTGQSNQPQHF. The CDR3 nucleotides read TGCGCCAGCAGCCAACCAAAGACAGGTCAGAGCAATCAGCCCCAGCATTTT.

The chain is built from TRBV5-1 and TRBJ1-4, with 8 bases matching TRBD1. V lost 4 bases to trimming and J lost 3 bases; unmatched junction nucleotides: 5. The V gene's germline CDR1 is SGHRS and CDR2 YFSETQ. CDR3 length: 15 amino acids. CDR3 sequence: CASSIGQGANEKLFF. In DNA, the CDR3 is TGCGCCAGCAGCATAGGACAGGGAGCTAATGAAAAACTGTTTTTT.

This chain uses TRBV29-1 with TRBJ1-1, with D tentatively TRBD1 (5 bases). Per the germline V gene, CDR1 is SQVTM and CDR2 is ANQGSEA. The CDR3 length is 14 residues. Deletions cut 6 bases from V and 2 bases from J, with 16 bases between. The CDR3 region has the DNA TGCAGCGTCGCCTTACAGGCGGGAAACACTGAAGCTTTCTTT. Amino acids: CSVALQAGNTEAFF.

The chain employs TRBV15 and TRBJ2-3; D is perhaps TRBD1 (6 bases). Between the trimmed V and J ends, which lost 2 bases and 3 bases, there was a span of 18 bases. CDR3 length: 17 amino acids. From germline, CDR1 is LNHNV and CDR2 YYDKDF (reference sequence). CDR3 nucleotide sequence: TGTGCCACCAGCAGATCCCGACAGGACCGAAGAACAGATACGCAGTATTTT. This translates into CATSRSRQDRRTDTQYF. Combining the CDR3 with reference TRBV15 and TRBJ2-3 gives the whole variable domain DAMVIQNPRYQVTQFGKPVTLSCSQTLNHNVMYWYQQKSSQAPKLLFHYYDKDFNNEADTPDNFQSRRPNTSFCFLDIRSPGLGDTAMYLCATSRSRQDRRTDTQYFGPGTRLTVL.

The J gene is TRBJ2-1, the V gene TRBV24-1; maybe TRBD1 (6 bases). CDR3 length: 15 residues. Trimming took off 3 bases at V and 2 bases at J, with 10 bases between the two ends. Per the germline V gene, CDR1 is KGHDR and CDR2 is SFDVKD. In nucleotides, the CDR3 is TGTGCCACCAGTGATCAGGGGATGCCCTACAATGAGCAGTTCTTC. Protein sequence: CATSDQGMPYNEQFF.

In the case of this clone: This CDR3 is also generated by other DNA sequences in the sample. The chain uses TRBV20-1 and TRBJ1-5; no firm D call. This CDR3 has 14 amino acids. The germline CDR1 and CDR2 sequences are DFQATT and SNEGSKA (reference sequence). Trimming took 3 bases from V and 0 from J, leaving 9 bases between them. The CDR3 protein is CSASSGYSNQPQHF. The CDR3 region has the DNA TGCAGTGCTAGTAGCGGCTATAGCAATCAGCCCCAGCATTTT.